Below are 9 T cell receptor beta chains sequenced from a single sample in a study of CD8+ T cells in alopecia areata. This sample's treatment: oral pan-JAK inhibitor, 5-10 mg twice daily. RNA was extracted and reverse transcribed into cDNA as the sequencing template. Only in-frame clones appear in the TCRdb table, and some are missing; sequencing was by immunoSEQ multiplex PCR. The data show about 87,000 clones, just over 70% seen once. The sample here was CD8+ T cells sorted from blood, taken between weeks 43 and 45, from a patient treated with tofacitinib. These receptors were collected from a human donor with alopecia areata.

The rearrangement links TRBV30 to TRBJ2-1, with D tentatively TRBD2 (5 bases). V was shortened by 3 bases and J by 8 bases, with 8 bases between the two germline ends. This CDR3 region has 11 residues. Looked up from germline, CDR1 is GTSNPN and CDR2 is SVGIG (reference sequence). CDR3 coding DNA: TGTGCCTGGAGGAGCGGCTATGAGCAGTTCTTC. Translating gives CAWRSGYEQFF.

In its sample, this clone was seen once. This chain uses TRBV7-8 with TRBJ2-1; 7 nucleotides agree with TRBD2. With V trimmed by 4 bases and J by 9 bases, 18 bases remained unmatched. This CDR3 comprises 17 residues. Germline V lookup: CDR1 SGHVS, CDR2 FQNEAQ. The CDR3 spells CASSSLMLAGRLGEQFF. The CDR3 nucleotides are TGTGCCAGCAGCTCCCTGATGTTAGCGGGCCGCCTGGGTGAGCAGTTCTTC.

In its sample, this clone was seen a few times. The chain is built from TRBV4-3 and TRBJ2-1, with D maybe TRBD1 (6 bases). With 3 bases removed from V and 4 bases from J, the gap between germline ends came to 7 bases. Germline loops: CDR1 LGHNA, CDR2 YSLEER. CDR3 length: 13 residues. The CDR3 DNA is TGCGCCAGCAGCCATGACAGGTACAATGAGCAGTTCTTC. Protein product: CASSHDRYNEQFF.

The chain joins TRBV30 to TRBJ2-3; D could derive from TRBD1 or TRBD2 (6 bases each). The CDR3 is 15 residues long. The V gene's germline CDR1 is GTSNPN and CDR2 SVGIG (reference sequence). Between the trimmed V and J ends, which lost 0 bases and 0 bases, there was a span of 10 bases. The CDR3 coding sequence is TGTGCCTGGAGTGTACTAGGGGGGAGCACAGATACGCAGTATTTT. This codes for CAWSVLGGSTDTQYF.

J is TRBJ1-1 and V is TRBV19; D is possibly TRBD1 (5 bases). This CDR3 has 14 amino acids. The V and J ends lost 8 bases and 1 base respectively, with 14 bases between them. CDR1 and CDR2 (germline): LNHDA, SQIVND (reference sequence). CDR3 region: CASSLTDSNTEAFF. In nucleotides, the CDR3 is TGTGCCAGTTCCTTGACAGACTCGAACACTGAAGCTTTCTTT.

This clone occurred a few times. The chain carries TRBV13 and TRBJ1-4, with 7 bases identical to TRBD1. Germline CDR1 and CDR2: PRHDT and FYEKMQ (reference sequence). The CDR3 totals 14 residues. Germline trimming cut 0 bases from V and 5 bases from J; bases unmatched to any gene: 0. The CDR3 DNA follows: TGTGCCAGCAGCTTAGGCAGGGGGAATGAAAAACTGTTTTTT. Its protein is CASSLGRGNEKLFF.

The CDR3 spells CASRRDAGEQYF. The CDR3 coding sequence is TGTGCCAGCAGGAGAGACGCCGGGGAGCAGTACTTC. The V gene is TRBV7-2, the J gene TRBJ2-7, with unresolved D. Trimming shortened V by 6 bases and J by 7 bases, and 13 bases separated the two germline ends. The germline CDR1 and CDR2 sequences are SGHTA and FQGNSA. The CDR3 has 12 amino acids.

CDR3 in DNA: TGTGCCTGGAGATCGCCGGGCGTCTTCTATGGCTACACCTTC. Its protein is CAWRSPGVFYGYTF. This chain joins TRBV30 and TRBJ1-2; D gene ambiguous. Trimming took 3 bases from V and 4 from J, leaving 15 bases between them. The V gene's germline CDR1 is GTSNPN and CDR2 SVGIG (reference sequence). This CDR3 has 14 amino acids.

The V and J genes are TRBV7-6 and TRBJ1-3; the D is unclear. V dropped 5 bases and J dropped 4 bases, with 21 bases sitting between them. Per the germline V gene, CDR1 is SGHVS and CDR2 is FNYEAQ. This CDR3 region has 17 residues. CDR3 region: CASSPGRLDLLGNTIYF. In nucleotides, the CDR3 is TGTGCCAGCAGCCCAGGCCGCCTGGACTTATTAGGAAACACCATATATTTT.